The present T cell receptor beta chain was sequenced within a study of molecular identifiers for immune sequencing clone quantification. Study information: Replicates involved a five-way split of RNA from around 20,000 or 100,000 naive CD8 cells, with sequencing of four.

In germline, CDR1 is SEHNR, CDR2 FQNEAQ (reference sequence). This CDR3 comprises 12 residues. Trimming shortened V by 5 bases and J by 6 bases, and 7 bases separated the two germline ends. This clonotype showed up many times. The use of previously described methods and listed TCR primers produced the bulk TCR libraries. TCRdb used MiXCR to reprocess the PCR reads, holding one entry per CDR3 protein. Among approximately 630,000 distinct CDR3 sequences listed, around 25% were seen once. Sorting captured naive CD8 T cells as CD8+CD4-CCR7+CD45RA+. The receptor was derived from a human donor in good health. Some libraries in this study had Jurkat cell RNA spiked in. The rearrangement uses TRBV7-9 and TRBJ2-2; unclear D gene. Specimen: naive CD8+ T cells from blood, with Jurkat cell RNA spiked in. The subset is: FACS-sorted CD8+CD4-CCR7+CD45RA+ naive T cells. CDR3 sequence (DNA): TGTGCCAGCAGCCTACGCCCCGGGGAGCTGTTTTTT. Its translation: CASSLRPGELFF. Full variable domain (missing parts from reference TRBV7-9 and TRBJ2-2): DTGVSQNPRHKITKRGQNVTFRCDPISEHNRLYWYRQTLGQGPEFLTYFQNEAQLEKSRLLSDRFSAERPKGSFSTLEIQRTEQGDSAMYLCASSLRPGELFFGEGSRLTVL.